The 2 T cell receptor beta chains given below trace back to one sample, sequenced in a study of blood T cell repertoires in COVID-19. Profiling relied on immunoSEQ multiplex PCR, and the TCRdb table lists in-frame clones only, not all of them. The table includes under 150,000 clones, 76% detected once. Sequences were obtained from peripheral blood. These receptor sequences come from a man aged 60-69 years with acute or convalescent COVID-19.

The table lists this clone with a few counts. The DNA of the CDR3 is TGTGCCAGCAGCTTAGGATTGCGGGGTGCGAGCAATCAGCCCCAGCATTTT. The encoded protein is CASSLGLRGASNQPQHF. The chain has TRBV7-6 and TRBJ1-5; no reliable D call. Germline V gene data show CDR1 as SGHVS and CDR2 as FNYEAQ. The V gene lost 1 base and the J gene lost 1 base, with 14 bases spanning the gap. The CDR3 spans 17 residues. The full variable domain, completed using reference TRBV7-6 and TRBJ1-5, is GAGVSQSPRYKVTKRGQDVALRCDPISGHVSLYWYRQALGQGPEFLTYFNYEAQQDKSGLPNDRFSAERPEGSISTLTIQRTEQRDSAMYRCASSLGLRGASNQPQHFGDGTRLSIL.

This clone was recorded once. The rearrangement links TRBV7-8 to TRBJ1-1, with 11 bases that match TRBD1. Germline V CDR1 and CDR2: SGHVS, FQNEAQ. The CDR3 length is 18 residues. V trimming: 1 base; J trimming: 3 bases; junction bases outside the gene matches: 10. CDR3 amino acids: CASSLVGQGGIKDTEAFF. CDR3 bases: TGTGCCAGCAGCTTAGTGGGACAGGGGGGGATTAAAGACACTGAAGCTTTCTTT.